The 10 T cell receptor beta chains given below trace back to one sample, sequenced in a study of T cell repertoires in cytomegalovirus infection. Each CDR3 protein is one row after TCRdb ran MiXCR on the reads. This sample has about 450,000 distinct CDR3 sequences, with 30% to 40% found just once. Sequencing used PBMCs. The receptor set was obtained from a human donor in good health (CMV status not recorded). Some clones in this sample may be carry-over from other donors' samples.

Details on this clonotype: This may arise from a read error, as a much more abundant clone is one base away. The genes are TRBV7-6 and TRBJ2-3, with D possibly being TRBD2 (6 bases). Trimming stripped 5 bases from V and 0 bases from J, with 27 bases between. Germline CDR1 reads SGHVS; CDR2 reads FNYEAQ. CDR3 length: 20 amino acids. CDR3 residues: CASSVVPTSTGLTSTDTQYF. The CDR3 DNA reads TGTGCCAGCAGCGTTGTGCCCACTAGCACGGGTTTAACGAGCACAGATACGCAGTATTTT.

This clonotype was counted only a few times. The V call is TRBV6-1, the J call TRBJ2-1; no clear D gene. The CDR3 is 13 residues long. Germline values: CDR1 MNHNS, CDR2 SASEGT. The ends were cut back, 1 base at V and 4 bases at J, with 5 bases in the middle. This chain's CDR3 is CASSEEGYNEQFF. DNA for the CDR3: TGTGCCAGCAGTGAAGAAGGGTACAATGAGCAGTTCTTC.

This clonotype occurred a few times. The rearrangement joins TRBV6-2 or TRBV6-3 to TRBJ1-2; D gene unclear. Trimming left V 4 bases short and J 4 bases short, with 10 bases between. The V gene's germline CDR1 is MNHEY and CDR2 SVGEGT. The CDR3 has 13 residues. The CDR3 nucleotides are TGTGCCAGCAGTTCCGACCCCTTCTATGGCTACACCTTC. This sequence encodes CASSSDPFYGYTF.

This clonotype was counted ten times or more. This chain uses TRBV7-2 with TRBJ1-1, with a possible D match to TRBD1 (5 bases). This CDR3 is built from 15 residues. CDR1 is SGHTA, CDR2 FQGNSA, per germline. Trimming took 5 bases from V and 1 from J, leaving 14 bases between them. The CDR3 spells CASSPHLTGNTEAFF. Written as DNA, the CDR3 is TGTGCCAGCAGCCCCCACCTTACAGGGAACACTGAAGCTTTCTTT.

The chain joins TRBV6-2 or TRBV6-3 to TRBJ1-2, with 7 bases aligning to TRBD1. CDR1 and CDR2 (germline): MNHEY, SVGEGT. V lost 4 bases to trimming and J lost 4 bases; unmatched junction nucleotides: 9. There are 15 residues in the CDR3. Written as DNA, the CDR3 is TGTGCCAGCAGTTCCGACAGGGAAGTCCTCTATGGCTACACCTTC. The encoded protein is CASSSDREVLYGYTF.

With regard to this clonotype: This may stem from a read error, because a much larger clone lies one nucleotide away. J is TRBJ1-6 and V is TRBV7-2; maybe TRBD1 (6 bases). Germline CDR1 is SGHTA and CDR2 is FQGNSA. The V end was cut by 5 bases, the J end by 9 bases, with 14 bases between. The CDR3 is made up of 14 amino acids. The CDR3 reads CASSNPGGVSPLHF. The CDR3 nucleotides read TGTGCCAGCAGCAACCCGGGGGGCGTTTCACCCCTCCACTTT. Drawing the rest from reference TRBV7-2 and TRBJ1-6, the complete variable domain is GAGVSQSPSNKVTEKGKDVELRCDPISGHTALYWYRQSLGQGLEFLIYFQGNSAPDKSGLPSDRFSAERTGGSVSTLTIQRTQQEDSAVYLCASSNPGGVSPLHFGNGTRLTVT.

The rearrangement uses TRBV6-1 and TRBJ2-7, with D perhaps TRBD2 (5 bases). Trimming took 5 bases from V and 2 from J, leaving 10 bases between them. This CDR3 has 13 residues. The germline gives CDR1 MNHNS, CDR2 SASEGT. The CDR3 reads CASSRDGTYEQYF. CDR3 sequence (DNA): TGTGCCAGCAGTCGAGACGGGACCTACGAGCAGTACTTC.

V is TRBV6-1 and J is TRBJ2-7, with TRBD2 matching over 8 bases. This CDR3 spans 13 amino acids. CDR1 and CDR2 (germline): MNHNS, SASEGT. V trimming: 7 bases; J trimming: 3 bases; junction bases outside the gene matches: 5. In DNA, the CDR3 is TGTGCCAGCATGGGACTAGGAGGCTACGAGCAGTACTTC. Translating gives CASMGLGGYEQYF.

The rearrangement joins TRBV24-1 to TRBJ1-2; D is undetermined. The V end was cut by 8 bases, the J end by 13 bases, with 10 bases between. This CDR3 contains 9 residues. In germline, CDR1 is KGHDR, CDR2 SFDVKD. The CDR3 region has the DNA TGTGCCACCAAGGGAGGAGCCACCTTC. Its protein is CATKGGATF.

As concerns this clonotype: This may arise from a read error, as a much more abundant clone is one base away. The chain links TRBV12-3 or TRBV12-4 to TRBJ1-4, with TRBD1 as a possible D gene (6 bases). The CDR3 runs to 13 residues. CDR3 protein: CASSLGGQETLFF. In DNA, the CDR3 is TGTGCCAGCAGCCTTGGGGGGCAGGAAACACTGTTTTTT.